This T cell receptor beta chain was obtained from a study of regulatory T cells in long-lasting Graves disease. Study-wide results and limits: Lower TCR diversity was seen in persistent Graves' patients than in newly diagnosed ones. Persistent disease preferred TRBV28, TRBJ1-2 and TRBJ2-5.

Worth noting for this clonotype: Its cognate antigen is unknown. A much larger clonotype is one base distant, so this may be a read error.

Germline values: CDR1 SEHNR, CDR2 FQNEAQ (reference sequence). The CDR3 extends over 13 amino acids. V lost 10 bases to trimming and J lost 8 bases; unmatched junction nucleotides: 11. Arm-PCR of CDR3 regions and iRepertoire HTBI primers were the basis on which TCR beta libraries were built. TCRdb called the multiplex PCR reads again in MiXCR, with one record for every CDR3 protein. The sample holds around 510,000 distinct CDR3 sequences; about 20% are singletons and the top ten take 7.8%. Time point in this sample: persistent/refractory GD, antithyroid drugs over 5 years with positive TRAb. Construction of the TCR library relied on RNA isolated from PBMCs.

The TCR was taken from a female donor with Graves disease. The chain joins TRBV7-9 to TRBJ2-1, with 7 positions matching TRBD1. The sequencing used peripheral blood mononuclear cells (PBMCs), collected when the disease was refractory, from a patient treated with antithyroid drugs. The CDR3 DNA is TGTGCCAACAGGAAAACAGGGGTCTATGAGCAGTTCTTC. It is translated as CANRKTGVYEQFF.